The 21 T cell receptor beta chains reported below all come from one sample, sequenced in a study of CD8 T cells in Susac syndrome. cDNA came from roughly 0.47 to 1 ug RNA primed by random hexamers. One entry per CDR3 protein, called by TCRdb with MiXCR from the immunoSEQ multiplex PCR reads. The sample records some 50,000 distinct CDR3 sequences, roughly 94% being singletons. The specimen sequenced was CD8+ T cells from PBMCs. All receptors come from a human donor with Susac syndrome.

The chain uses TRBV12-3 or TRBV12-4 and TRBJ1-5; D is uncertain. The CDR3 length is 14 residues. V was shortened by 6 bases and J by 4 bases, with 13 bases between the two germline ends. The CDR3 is CASSQGGRNQPQHF. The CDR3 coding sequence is TGTGCCAGCAGCCAAGGAGGGCGTAATCAGCCCCAGCATTTT.

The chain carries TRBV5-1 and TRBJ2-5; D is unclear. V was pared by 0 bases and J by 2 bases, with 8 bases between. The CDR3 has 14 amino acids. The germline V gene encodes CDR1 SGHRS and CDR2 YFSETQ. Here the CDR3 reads CASSLGGPQETQYF. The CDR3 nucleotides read TGCGCCAGCAGCTTGGGTGGCCCACAAGAGACCCAGTACTTC.

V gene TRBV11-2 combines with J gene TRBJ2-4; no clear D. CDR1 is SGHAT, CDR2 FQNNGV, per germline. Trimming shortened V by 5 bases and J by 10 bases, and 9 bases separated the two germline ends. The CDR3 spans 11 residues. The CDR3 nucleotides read TGTGCCAGCAGCCTAACAGCAATTCAGTACTTC. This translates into CASSLTAIQYF. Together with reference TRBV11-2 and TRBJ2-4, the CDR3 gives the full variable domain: EAGVAQSPRYKIIEKRQSVAFWCNPISGHATLYWYQQILGQGPKLLIQFQNNGVVDDSQLPKDRFSAERLKGVDSTLKIQPAKLEDSAVYLCASSLTAIQYFGAGTRLSVL.

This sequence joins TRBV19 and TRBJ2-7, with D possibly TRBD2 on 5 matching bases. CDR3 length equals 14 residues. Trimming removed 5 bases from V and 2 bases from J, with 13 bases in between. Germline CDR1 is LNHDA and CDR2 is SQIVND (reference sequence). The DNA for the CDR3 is TGTGCCAGTAGTTGGACTCACCCAGCCTACGAGCAGTACTTC. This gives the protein CASSWTHPAYEQYF.

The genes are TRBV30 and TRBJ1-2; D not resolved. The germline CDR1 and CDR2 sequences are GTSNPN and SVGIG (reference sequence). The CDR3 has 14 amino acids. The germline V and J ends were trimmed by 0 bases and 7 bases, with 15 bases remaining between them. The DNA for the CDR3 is TGTGCCTGGAGTGTACACGGTTGGGGTGGTGGCTACACCTTC. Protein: CAWSVHGWGGGYTF. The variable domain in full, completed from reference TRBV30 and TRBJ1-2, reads SQTIHQWPATLVQPVGSPLSLECTVEGTSNPNLYWYRQAAGRGLQLLFYSVGIGQISSEVPQNLSASRPQDRQFILSSKKLLLSDSGFYLCAWSVHGWGGGYTFGSGTRLTVV.

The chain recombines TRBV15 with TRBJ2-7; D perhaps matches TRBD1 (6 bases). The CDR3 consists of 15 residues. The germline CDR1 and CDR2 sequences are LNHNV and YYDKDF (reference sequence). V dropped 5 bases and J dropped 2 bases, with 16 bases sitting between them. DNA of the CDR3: TGTGCCACCAGCGTTCGCGGACAGCGAACCTACGAGCAGTACTTC. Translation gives CATSVRGQRTYEQYF.

The CDR3 DNA is TGCGCCAGCAGCCCGGCTAGTGGCTACGAGCAGTACTTC. Amino acid sequence: CASSPASGYEQYF. This chain uses TRBV4-3 with TRBJ2-7; no clear D. The V end was cut by 4 bases, the J end by 3 bases, with 10 bases between. Germline CDR1 LGHNA, CDR2 YSLEER. This CDR3 is built from 13 residues.

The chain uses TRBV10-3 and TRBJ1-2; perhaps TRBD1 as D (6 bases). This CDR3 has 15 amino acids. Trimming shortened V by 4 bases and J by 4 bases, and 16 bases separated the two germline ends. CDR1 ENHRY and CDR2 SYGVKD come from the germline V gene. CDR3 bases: TGTGCCATCAGTGTATGGGACATCTACCTCTATGGCTACACCTTC. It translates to CAISVWDIYLYGYTF.

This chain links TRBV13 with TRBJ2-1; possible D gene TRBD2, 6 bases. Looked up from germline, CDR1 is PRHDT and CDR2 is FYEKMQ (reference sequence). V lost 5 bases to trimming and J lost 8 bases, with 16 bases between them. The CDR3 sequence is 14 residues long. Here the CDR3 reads CASSPRTTSHEQFF. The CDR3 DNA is TGTGCCAGCAGCCCTAGGACTACTTCCCATGAGCAGTTCTTC.

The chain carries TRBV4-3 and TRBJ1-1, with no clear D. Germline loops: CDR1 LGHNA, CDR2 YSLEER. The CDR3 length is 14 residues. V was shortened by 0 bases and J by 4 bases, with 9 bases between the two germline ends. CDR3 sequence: CASSQDLGVTEAFF. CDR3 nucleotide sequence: TGCGCCAGCAGCCAAGATCTGGGAGTCACTGAAGCTTTCTTT.

The CDR3 reads CASGLTLNNEQFF. CDR3 DNA sequence: TGTGCTAGTGGTTTGACCCTTAACAATGAGCAGTTCTTC. V gene TRBV12-5 combines with J gene TRBJ2-1; no clear D. Trimming shortened V by 2 bases and J by 5 bases, and 7 bases separated the two germline ends. CDR3 length equals 13 residues. From germline, CDR1 is LGHNT and CDR2 FRNRAP.

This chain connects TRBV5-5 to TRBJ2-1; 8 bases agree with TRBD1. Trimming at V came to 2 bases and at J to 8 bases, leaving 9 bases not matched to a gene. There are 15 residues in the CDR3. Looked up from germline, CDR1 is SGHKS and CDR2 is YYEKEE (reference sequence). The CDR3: CASSFGQGWSDEQFF. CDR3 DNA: TGTGCCAGCAGCTTCGGACAGGGATGGAGCGATGAGCAGTTCTTC.

CDR3 loop: CASSVQGARVYTF. CDR3 DNA sequence: TGTGCCAGCAGCGTACAGGGGGCGAGGGTCTACACCTTC. The V gene is TRBV9, the J gene TRBJ1-2, with 8 nucleotides matching TRBD1. The V gene end was trimmed by 1 base and the J gene end by 10 bases; junction bases not matched to a gene: 6. Germline assignment: CDR1 SGDLS and CDR2 YYNGEE. The CDR3 runs 13 residues.

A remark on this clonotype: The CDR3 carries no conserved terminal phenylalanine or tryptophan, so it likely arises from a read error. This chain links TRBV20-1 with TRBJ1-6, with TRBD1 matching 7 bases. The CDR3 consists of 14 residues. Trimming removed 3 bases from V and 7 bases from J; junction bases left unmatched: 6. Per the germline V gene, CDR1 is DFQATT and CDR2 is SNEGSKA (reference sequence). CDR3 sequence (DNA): TGCAGTGCTAGGGAGGGGGCCCTCAATTCACCCCTCCACTCT. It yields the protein CSAREGALNSPLHS.

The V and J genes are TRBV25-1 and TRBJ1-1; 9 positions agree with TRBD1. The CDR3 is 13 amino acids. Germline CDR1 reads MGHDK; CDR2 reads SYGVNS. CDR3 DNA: TGTGCAGCAGGGTCGGGACAGGGCACTGAAGCTTTCTTT. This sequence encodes CAAGSGQGTEAFF. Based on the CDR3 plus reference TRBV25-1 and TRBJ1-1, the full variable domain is EADIYQTPRYLVIGTGKKITLECSQTMGHDKMYWYQQDPGMELHLIHYSYGVNSTEKGDLSSESTVSRIRTEHFPLTLESARPSHTSQYLCAAGSGQGTEAFFGQGTRLTVV.

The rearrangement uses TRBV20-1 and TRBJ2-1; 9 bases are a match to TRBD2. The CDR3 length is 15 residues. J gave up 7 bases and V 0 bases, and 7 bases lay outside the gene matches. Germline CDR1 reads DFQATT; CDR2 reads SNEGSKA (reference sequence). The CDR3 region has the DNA TGCAGTGCTAGAGAGGCGGGGGGGCCTCGGAATGAGCAGTTCTTC. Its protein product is CSAREAGGPRNEQFF.

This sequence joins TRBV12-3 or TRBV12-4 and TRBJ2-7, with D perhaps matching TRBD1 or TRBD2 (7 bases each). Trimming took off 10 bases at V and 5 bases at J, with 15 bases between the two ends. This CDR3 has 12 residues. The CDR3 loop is CATRGGLNEQYF. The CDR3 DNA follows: TGTGCCACCAGGGGGGGCCTTAACGAGCAGTACTTC.

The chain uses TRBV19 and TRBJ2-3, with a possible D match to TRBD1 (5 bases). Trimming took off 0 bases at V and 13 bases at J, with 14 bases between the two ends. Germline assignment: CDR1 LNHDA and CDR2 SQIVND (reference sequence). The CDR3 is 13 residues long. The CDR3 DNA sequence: TGTGCCAGTAGTATAGATCTCGGACAAGGGGAGTATTTT. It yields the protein CASSIDLGQGEYF.

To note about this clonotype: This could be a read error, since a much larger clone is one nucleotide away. The CDR3 is CASSQGRAGGGEQFF. The DNA for the CDR3 is TGCGCCAGCAGCCAAGGGCGAGCGGGGGGGGGTGAGCAGTTCTTC. The rearrangement joins TRBV4-3 to TRBJ2-1; 10 nucleotides align to TRBD2. CDR3 length equals 15 residues. The V gene's germline CDR1 is LGHNA and CDR2 YSLEER. The ends lost 1 base at V and 9 bases at J; junction bases unmatched: 6.

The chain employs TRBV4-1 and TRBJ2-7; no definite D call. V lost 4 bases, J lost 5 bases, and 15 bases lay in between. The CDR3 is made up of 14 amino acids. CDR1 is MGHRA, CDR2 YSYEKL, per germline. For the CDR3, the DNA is TGCGCCAGCAGCCTCAGTCCTGGCATCCACGAGCAGTACTTC. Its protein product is CASSLSPGIHEQYF.

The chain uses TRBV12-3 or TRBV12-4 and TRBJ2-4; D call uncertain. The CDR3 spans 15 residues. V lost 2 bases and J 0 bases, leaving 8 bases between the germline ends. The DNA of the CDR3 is TGTGCCAGCAGTTTAAGCGAACTAGCCAAAAACATTCAGTACTTC. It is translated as CASSLSELAKNIQYF.